This T cell receptor beta chain was sequenced for a study of vaccination and CD4 T cells after COVID-19. Study in general: Sampling that followed vaccination took place a median approximately 70 days after dose two, within a range of 14 to 241. Findings and limits, study-wide: Looking at convalescent patients, 304 of their 307 vaccine-specific clones were spike mono-reactive.

Sequencing of the DNA from cultured CD4+ T cells was carried out with the Oncomine TCR Beta short-read assay. TCRdb called the PCR reads again in MiXCR, with one record for every CDR3 protein. The sample lists approximately 13,000 distinct CDR3 sequences; roughly 45% were seen once. Described treatment: roughly 11-day PBMC culture with coronavirus spike peptide pools or control peptides (ViraFEST assay). Positivity by PCR occurred from March to December 2020, a period that predated US Alpha, Beta and Delta variants. Alongside around 10 IU/ml IL-2 and approximately 9.8 ug/ml peptide pools, PBMCs were cultured at some 2 million per well. For this clonotype: As yet, its antigen is unknown.

The CDR3 loop spans 14 amino acids. Germline V gene lookup returns CDR1 LNHNV and CDR2 YYDKDF (reference sequence). The V gene lost 4 bases and the J gene lost 2 bases, with 11 bases spanning the gap. The V and J genes are TRBV15 and TRBJ1-2; D might be TRBD1 (5 bases). The material sequenced was CD4+ T cells from blood, cultured in vitro. This clonotype was sampled from a human donor who had recovered from COVID-19. The CDR3 reads CATSIAGLNYGYTF. The CDR3 nucleotides read TGTGCCACCAGCATAGCAGGGTTGAACTATGGCTACACCTTC.